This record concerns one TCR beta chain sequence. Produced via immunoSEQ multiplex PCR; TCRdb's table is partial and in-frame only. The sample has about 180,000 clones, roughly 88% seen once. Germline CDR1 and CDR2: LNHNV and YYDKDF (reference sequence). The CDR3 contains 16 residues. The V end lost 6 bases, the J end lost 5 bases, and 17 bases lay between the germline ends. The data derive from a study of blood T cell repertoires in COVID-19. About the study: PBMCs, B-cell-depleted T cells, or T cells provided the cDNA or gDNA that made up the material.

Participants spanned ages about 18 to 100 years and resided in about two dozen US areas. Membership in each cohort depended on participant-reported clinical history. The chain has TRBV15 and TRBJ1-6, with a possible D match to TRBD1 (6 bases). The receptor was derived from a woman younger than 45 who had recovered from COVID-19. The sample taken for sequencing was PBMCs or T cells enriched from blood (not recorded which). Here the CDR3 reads CATSPEDRTDNSPLHF. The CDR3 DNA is TGTGCCACCAGTCCCGAGGATCGGACAGATAATTCACCCCTCCACTTT.